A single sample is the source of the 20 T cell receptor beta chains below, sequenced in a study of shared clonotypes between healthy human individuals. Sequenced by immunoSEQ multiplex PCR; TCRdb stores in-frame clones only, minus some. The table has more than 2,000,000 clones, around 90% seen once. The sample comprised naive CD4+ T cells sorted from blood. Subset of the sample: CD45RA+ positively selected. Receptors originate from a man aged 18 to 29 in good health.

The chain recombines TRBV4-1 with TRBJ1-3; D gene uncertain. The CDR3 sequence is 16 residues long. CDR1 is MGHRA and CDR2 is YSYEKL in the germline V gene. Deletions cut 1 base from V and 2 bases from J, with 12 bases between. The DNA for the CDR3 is TGCGCCAGCAGCCAAGGTCAGACCAAAACTGGAAACACCATATATTTT. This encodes CASSQGQTKTGNTIYF.

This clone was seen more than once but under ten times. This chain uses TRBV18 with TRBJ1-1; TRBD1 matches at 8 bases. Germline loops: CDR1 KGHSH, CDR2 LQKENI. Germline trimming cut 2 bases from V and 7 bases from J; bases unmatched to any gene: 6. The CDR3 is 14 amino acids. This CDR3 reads CASSPLTGAIEAFF. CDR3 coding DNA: TGTGCCAGCTCACCATTGACAGGGGCAATTGAAGCTTTCTTT.

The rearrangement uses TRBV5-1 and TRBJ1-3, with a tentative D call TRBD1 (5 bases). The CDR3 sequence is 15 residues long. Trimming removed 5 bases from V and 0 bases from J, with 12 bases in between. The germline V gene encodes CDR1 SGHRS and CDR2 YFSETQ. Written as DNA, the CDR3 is TGCGCCAGCAGGTTGTCCACAGGCTCTGGAAACACCATATATTTT. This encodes CASRLSTGSGNTIYF.

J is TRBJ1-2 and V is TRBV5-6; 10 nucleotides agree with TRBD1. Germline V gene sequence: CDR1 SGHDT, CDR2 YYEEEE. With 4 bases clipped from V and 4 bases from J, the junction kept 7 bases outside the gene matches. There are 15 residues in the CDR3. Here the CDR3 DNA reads TGTGCCAGCAGCCCATTGGGGGACAGGGGCTATGGCTACACCTTC. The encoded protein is CASSPLGDRGYGYTF. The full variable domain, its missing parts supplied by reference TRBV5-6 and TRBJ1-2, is DAGVTQSPTHLIKTRGQQVTLRCSPKSGHDTVSWYQQALGQGPQFIFQYYEEEERQRGNFPDRFSGHQFPNYSSELNVNALLLGDSALYLCASSPLGDRGYGYTFGSGTRLTVV.

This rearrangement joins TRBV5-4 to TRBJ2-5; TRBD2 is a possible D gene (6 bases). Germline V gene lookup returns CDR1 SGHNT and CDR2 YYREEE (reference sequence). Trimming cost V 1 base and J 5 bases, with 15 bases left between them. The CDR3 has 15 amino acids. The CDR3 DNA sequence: TGTGCCAGCAGCTTGCGGGCGGGGCCCGGTGAGACCCAGTACTTC. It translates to CASSLRAGPGETQYF.

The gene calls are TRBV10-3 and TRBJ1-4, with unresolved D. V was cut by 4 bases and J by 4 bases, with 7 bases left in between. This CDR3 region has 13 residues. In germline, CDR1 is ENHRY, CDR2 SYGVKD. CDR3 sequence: CAISAGRNEKLFF. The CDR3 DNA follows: TGTGCCATCAGTGCCGGGCGTAATGAAAAACTGTTTTTT.

The CDR3 loop is CASSRAGGSGNTIYF. CDR3 in DNA: TGTGCCAGCAGCCGGGCGGGGGGTAGCGGAAACACCATATATTTT. The rearrangement joins TRBV5-4 to TRBJ1-3; tentative D call: TRBD1 (5 bases). The germline CDR1 and CDR2 sequences are SGHNT and YYREEE (reference sequence). CDR3 length: 15 residues. Between the trimmed V and J ends, which lost 4 bases and 4 bases, there was a span of 15 bases. Supplemented by reference TRBV5-4 and TRBJ1-3, the full variable domain reads ETGVTQSPTHLIKTRGQQVTLRCSSQSGHNTVSWYQQALGQGPQFIFQYYREEENGRGNFPPRFSGLQFPNYSSELNVNALELDDSALYLCASSRAGGSGNTIYFGEGSWLTVV.

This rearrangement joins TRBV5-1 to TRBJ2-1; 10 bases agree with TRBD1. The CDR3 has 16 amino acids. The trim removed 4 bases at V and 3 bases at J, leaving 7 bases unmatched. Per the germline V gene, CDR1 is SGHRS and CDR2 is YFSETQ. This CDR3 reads CASSRVGTGVYNEQFF. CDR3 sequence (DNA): TGCGCCAGCAGCAGGGTGGGGACAGGGGTCTACAATGAGCAGTTCTTC.

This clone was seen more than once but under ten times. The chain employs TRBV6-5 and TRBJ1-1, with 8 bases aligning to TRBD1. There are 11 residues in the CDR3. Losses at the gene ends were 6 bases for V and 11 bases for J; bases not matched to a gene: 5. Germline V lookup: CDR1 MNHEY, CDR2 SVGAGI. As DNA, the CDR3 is TGTGCCAGCAGATCAGGGGGCTTGGCTTTCTTT. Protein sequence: CASRSGGLAFF.

The DNA for the CDR3 is TGTGCCAGCAGTGAAGACAGGGGGCGGGTAGAGACCCAGTACTTC. Encoded protein: CASSEDRGRVETQYF. The rearrangement joins TRBV2 to TRBJ2-5, with TRBD1 matching over 9 bases. V gave up 1 base and J gave up 4 bases; unmatched junction bases: 4. Germline values: CDR1 SNHLY, CDR2 FYNNEI. The CDR3 is 15 residues long. Supplemented by reference TRBV2 and TRBJ2-5, the full variable domain reads EPEVTQTPSHQVTQMGQEVILRCVPISNHLYFYWYRQILGQKVEFLVSFYNNEISEKSEIFDDQFSVERPDGSNFTLKIRSTKLEDSAMYFCASSEDRGRVETQYFGPGTRLLVL.

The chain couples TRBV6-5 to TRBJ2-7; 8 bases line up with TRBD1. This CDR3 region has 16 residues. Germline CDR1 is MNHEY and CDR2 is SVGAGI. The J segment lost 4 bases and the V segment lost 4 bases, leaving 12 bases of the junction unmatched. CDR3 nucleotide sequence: TGTGCCAGCAGTTCCCCCCTGGACAGGGAAATATACGAGCAGTACTTC. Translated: CASSSPLDREIYEQYF.

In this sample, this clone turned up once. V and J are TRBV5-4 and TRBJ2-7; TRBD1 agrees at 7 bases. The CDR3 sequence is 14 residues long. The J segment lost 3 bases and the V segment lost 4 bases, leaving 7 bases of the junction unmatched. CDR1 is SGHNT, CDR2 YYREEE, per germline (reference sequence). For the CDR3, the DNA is TGTGCCAGCAGCCAGTTTACAGGGGACTACGAGCAGTACTTC. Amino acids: CASSQFTGDYEQYF.

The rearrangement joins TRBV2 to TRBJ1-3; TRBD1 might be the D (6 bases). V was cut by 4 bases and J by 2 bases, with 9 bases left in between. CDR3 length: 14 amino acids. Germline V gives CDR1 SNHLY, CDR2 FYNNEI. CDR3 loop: CASSVEGAGNTIYF. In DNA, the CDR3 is TGTGCCAGCAGTGTGGAGGGGGCTGGAAACACCATATATTTT.

Here the CDR3 reads CASSLIRGTEAFF. The DNA of the CDR3 is TGTGCCAGCAGCTTGATCAGGGGCACTGAAGCTTTCTTT. The rearrangement links TRBV7-8 to TRBJ1-1; maybe TRBD1 (6 bases). Germline CDR1 and CDR2: SGHVS and FQNEAQ. This CDR3 comprises 13 residues. Trimming took off 3 bases at V and 4 bases at J, with 9 bases between the two ends. Variable domain in full (rest from reference TRBV7-8 and TRBJ1-1): GAGVSQSPRYKVAKRGQDVALRCDPISGHVSLFWYQQALGQGPEFLTYFQNEAQLDKSGLPSDRFFAERPEGSVSTLKIQRTQQEDSAVYLCASSLIRGTEAFFGQGTRLTVV.

This CDR3 is CASSEAKVYEQYF. The CDR3 nucleotides are TGTGCCAGCAGTGAAGCTAAAGTTTACGAGCAGTACTTC. This sequence joins TRBV2 and TRBJ2-7, with unresolved D. Between the trimmed V and J ends, which lost 0 bases and 4 bases, there was a span of 7 bases. Germline CDR1 and CDR2: SNHLY and FYNNEI. The CDR3 loop spans 13 amino acids.

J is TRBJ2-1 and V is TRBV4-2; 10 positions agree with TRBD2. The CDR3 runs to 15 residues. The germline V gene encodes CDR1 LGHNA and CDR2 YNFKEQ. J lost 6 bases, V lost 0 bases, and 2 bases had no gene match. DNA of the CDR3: TGTGCCAGCAGCCAAGATCGACTAGCGGGCAATGAGCAGTTCTTC. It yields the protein CASSQDRLAGNEQFF.

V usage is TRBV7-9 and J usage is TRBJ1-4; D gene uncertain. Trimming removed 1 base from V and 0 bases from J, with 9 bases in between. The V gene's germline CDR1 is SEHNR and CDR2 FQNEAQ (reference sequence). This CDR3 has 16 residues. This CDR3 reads CASSLGRSATNEKLFF. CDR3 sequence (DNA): TGTGCCAGCAGCTTAGGCCGATCCGCAACTAATGAAAAACTGTTTTTT.

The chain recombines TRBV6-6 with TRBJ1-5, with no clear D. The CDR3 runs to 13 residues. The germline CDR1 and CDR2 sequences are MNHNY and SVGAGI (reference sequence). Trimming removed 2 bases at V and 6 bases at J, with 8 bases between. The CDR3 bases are TGTGCCAGCAGTTACGAGAGGCCTCAGCCCCAGCATTTT. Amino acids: CASSYERPQPQHF.

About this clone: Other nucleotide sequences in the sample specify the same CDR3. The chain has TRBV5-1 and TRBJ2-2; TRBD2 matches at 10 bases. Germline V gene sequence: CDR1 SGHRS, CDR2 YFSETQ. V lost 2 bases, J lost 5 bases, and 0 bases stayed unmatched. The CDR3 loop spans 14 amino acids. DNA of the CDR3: TGCGCCAGCAGCTTACTAGCGGGAACCGGGGAGCTGTTTTTT. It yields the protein CASSLLAGTGELFF.

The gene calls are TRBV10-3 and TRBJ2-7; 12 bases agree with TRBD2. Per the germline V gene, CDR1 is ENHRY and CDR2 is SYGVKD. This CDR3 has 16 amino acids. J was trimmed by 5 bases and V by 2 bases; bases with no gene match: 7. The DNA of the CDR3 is TGTGCCATCAGTGAGACGCTAGCGGGAGGGCCCCACGAGCAGTACTTC. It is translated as CAISETLAGGPHEQYF.